This T cell receptor (beta chain) was sequenced in a study of blood T cells in healthy people across ages. This clonotype was counted between two and nine times. Its antigen remains unidentified. CDR3 size: 16 residues. The germline V gene has CDR1 SGHRS and CDR2 YFSETQ. The V gene lost 5 bases and the J gene lost 8 bases, with 22 bases spanning the gap. Per sample, no less than 5.5 micrograms of total RNA were extracted. The second PCR ran roughly 6 to 11 cycles with a sample-barcoded 5' primer and J-beta primers. In TCRdb, the 5' RACE reads were re-called with MiXCR into one record per CDR3 protein. The sample yields under 1,100,000 distinct CDR3 sequences, 20% to 25% seen once. Findings and caveats of the study: PBMCs left unsorted prevented a conclusive naive versus antigen-experienced comparison.

This sample was shared with a second study, whose subject was T cells of mothers and their children. This second report adds: Each 15 ul cDNA reaction used roughly 1.4 ug RNA; all RNA was used.

V gene TRBV5-1 combines with J gene TRBJ1-4; D not resolved. The clonotype originates from a girl aged 2 to 9 in good health. The sequenced sample was blood. The CDR3 nucleotides are TGCGCCAGCAGAGTGAGCCCAGGTAGCGGAGGCGAAAAACTGTTTTTT. Its protein product is CASRVSPGSGGEKLFF.